This T cell receptor beta chain was sequenced for a study of shared clonotypes between healthy human individuals. Libraries were prepared by immunoSEQ multiplex PCR; TCRdb keeps only in-frame clonotypes and omits some of them. Of some 2,500,000 clones listed, around 93% are singletons. The CDR3 extends over 12 amino acids. Germline CDR1 and CDR2: SNHLY and FYNNEI. Deletions cut 5 bases from V and 2 bases from J, with 7 bases between. As concerns this clone: This sample also contains other DNA sequences that code for the same CDR3.

The sequenced sample consisted of naive CD4+ T cells from PBMCs. The subset here: CD45RA+ positively selected. The chain is built from TRBV2 and TRBJ2-7; D is unclear. The sequence was obtained from a man between 18 and 35 years old in good health. Some clones in this sample may be carry-over from other donors' samples. The CDR3 DNA reads as TGTGCCAGCAGTAGGCAAACCTACGAGCAGTACTTC. Amino acids: CASSRQTYEQYF.